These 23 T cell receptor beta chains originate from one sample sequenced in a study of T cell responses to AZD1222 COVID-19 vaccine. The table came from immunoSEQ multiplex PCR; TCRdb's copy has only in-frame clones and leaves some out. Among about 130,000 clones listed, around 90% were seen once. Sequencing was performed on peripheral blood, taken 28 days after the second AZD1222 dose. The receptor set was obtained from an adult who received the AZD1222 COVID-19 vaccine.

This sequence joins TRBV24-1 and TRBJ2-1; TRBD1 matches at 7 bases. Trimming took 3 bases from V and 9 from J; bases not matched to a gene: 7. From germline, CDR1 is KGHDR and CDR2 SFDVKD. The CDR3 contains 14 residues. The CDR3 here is CATSDGNRGGEQFF. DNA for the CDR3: TGTGCCACCAGTGATGGAAACAGGGGTGGTGAGCAGTTCTTC.

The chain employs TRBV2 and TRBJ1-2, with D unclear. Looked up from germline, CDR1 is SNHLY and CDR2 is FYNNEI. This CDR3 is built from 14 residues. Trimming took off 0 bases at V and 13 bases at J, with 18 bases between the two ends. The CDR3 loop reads CASSEARVVGGSTF. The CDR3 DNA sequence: TGTGCCAGCAGTGAAGCGCGTGTAGTCGGTGGGTCCACCTTC.

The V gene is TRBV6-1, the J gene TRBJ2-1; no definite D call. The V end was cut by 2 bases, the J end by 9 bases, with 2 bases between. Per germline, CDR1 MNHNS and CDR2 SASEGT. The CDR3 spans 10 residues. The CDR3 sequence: CASSEFEQFF. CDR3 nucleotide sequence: TGTGCCAGCAGTGAATTTGAGCAGTTCTTC.

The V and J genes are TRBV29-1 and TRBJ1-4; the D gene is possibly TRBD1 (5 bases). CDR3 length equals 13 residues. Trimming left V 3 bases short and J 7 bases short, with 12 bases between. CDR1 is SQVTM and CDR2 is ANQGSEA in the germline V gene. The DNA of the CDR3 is TGCAGCGTTGAGGGGGGAAGGGGTGAAAAACTGTTTTTT. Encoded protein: CSVEGGRGEKLFF.

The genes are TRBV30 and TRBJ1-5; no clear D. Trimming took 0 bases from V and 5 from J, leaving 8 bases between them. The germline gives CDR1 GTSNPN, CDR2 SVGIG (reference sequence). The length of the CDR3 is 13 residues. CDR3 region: CAWSVGQDQPQHF. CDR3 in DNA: TGTGCCTGGAGTGTAGGGCAAGATCAGCCCCAGCATTTT.

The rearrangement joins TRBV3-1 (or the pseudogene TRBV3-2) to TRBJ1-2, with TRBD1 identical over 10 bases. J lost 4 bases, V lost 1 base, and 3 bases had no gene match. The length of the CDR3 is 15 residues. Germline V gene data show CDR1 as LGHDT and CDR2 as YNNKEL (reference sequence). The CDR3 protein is CASSQGTGGPYGYTF. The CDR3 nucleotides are TGTGCCAGCAGCCAAGGGACAGGGGGACCCTATGGCTACACCTTC.

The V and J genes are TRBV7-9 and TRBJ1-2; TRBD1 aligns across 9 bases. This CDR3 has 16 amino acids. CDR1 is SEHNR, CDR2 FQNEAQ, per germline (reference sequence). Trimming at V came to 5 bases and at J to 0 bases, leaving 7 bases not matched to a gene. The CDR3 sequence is CASSDQQGAANYGYTF. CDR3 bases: TGTGCCAGCAGCGATCAACAGGGGGCTGCTAACTATGGCTACACCTTC.

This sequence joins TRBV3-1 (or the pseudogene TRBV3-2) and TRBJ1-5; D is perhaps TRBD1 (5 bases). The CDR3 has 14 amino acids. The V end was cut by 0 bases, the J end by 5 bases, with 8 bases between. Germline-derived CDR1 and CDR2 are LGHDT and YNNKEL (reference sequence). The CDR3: CASSQDGTYQPQHF. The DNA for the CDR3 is TGTGCCAGCAGCCAAGATGGGACCTATCAGCCCCAGCATTTT.

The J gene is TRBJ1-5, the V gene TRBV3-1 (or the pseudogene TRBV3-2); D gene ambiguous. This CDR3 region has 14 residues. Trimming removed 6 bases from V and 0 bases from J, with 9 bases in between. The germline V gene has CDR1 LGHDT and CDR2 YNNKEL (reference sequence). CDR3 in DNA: TGTGCCAGCAGACGGTCCAATAGCAATCAGCCCCAGCATTTT. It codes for CASRRSNSNQPQHF.

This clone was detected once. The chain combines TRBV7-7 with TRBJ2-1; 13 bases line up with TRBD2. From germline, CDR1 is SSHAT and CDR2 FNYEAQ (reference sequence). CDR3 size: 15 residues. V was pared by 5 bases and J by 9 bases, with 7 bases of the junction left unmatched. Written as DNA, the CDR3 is TGTGCCAGCAGCGCCGGACTAGCGGGAGCGATTGAGCAGTTCTTC. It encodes CASSAGLAGAIEQFF.

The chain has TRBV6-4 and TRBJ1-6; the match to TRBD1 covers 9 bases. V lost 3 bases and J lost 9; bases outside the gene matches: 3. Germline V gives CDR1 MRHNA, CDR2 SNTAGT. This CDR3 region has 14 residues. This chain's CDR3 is CASSETGGSSPLHF. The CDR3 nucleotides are TGTGCCAGCAGTGAGACAGGGGGAAGTTCACCCCTCCACTTT.

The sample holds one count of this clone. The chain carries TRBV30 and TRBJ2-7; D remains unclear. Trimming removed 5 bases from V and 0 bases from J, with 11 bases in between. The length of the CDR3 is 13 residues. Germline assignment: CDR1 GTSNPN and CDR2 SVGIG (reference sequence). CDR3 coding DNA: TGTGCCTGGGACGGCCCAAGCTCCTACGAGCAGTACTTC. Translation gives CAWDGPSSYEQYF.

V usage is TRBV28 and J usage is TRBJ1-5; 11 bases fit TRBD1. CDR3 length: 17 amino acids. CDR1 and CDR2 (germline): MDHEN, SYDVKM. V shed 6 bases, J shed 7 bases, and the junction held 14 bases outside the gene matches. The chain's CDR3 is CASRVGMDRGRGQPQHF. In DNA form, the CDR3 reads TGTGCCAGCAGAGTGGGGATGGACAGGGGGCGAGGACAGCCCCAGCATTTT.

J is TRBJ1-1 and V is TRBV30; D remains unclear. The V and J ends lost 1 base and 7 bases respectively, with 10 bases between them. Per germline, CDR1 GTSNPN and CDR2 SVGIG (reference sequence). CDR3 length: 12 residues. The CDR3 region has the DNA TGTGCCTGGAGTGGTGGAGGGCTTGAAGCTTTCTTT. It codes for CAWSGGGLEAFF.

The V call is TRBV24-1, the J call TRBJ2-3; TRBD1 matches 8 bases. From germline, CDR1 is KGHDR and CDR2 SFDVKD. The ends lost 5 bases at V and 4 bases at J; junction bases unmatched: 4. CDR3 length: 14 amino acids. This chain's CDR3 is CATSGRGPSDTQYF. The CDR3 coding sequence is TGTGCCACCAGTGGCAGGGGGCCGTCAGATACGCAGTATTTT.

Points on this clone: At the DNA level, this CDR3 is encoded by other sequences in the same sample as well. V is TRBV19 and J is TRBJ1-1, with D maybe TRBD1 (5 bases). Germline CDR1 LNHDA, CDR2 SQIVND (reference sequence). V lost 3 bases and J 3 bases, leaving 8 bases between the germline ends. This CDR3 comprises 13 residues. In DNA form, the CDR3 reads TGTGCCAGTAGTATTAGCAGGGACACTGAAGCTTTCTTT. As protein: CASSISRDTEAFF.

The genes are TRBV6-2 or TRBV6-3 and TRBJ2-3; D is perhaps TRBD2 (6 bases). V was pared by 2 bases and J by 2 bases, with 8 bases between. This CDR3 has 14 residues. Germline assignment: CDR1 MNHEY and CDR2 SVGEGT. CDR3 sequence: CASSYEGLTDTQYF. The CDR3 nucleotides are TGTGCCAGCAGTTACGAGGGACTCACAGATACGCAGTATTTT.

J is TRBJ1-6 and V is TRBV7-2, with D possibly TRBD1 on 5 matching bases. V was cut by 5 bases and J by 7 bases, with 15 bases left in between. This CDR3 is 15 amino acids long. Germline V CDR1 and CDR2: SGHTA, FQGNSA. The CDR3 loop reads CASSPRGTRNSPLHF. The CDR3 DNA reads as TGTGCCAGCAGCCCTCGTGGGACGAGGAATTCACCCCTCCACTTT. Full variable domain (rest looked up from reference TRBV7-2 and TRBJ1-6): GAGVSQSPSNKVTEKGKDVELRCDPISGHTALYWYRQSLGQGLEFLIYFQGNSAPDKSGLPSDRFSAERTGGSVSTLTIQRTQQEDSAVYLCASSPRGTRNSPLHFGNGTRLTVT.

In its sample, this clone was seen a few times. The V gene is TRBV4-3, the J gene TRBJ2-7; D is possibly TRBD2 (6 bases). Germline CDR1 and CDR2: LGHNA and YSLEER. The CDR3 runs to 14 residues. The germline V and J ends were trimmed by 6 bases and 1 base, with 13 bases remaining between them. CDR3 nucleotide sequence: TGCGCCAGCAGAACGGGACTTCATTCCTACGAGCAGTACTTC. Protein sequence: CASRTGLHSYEQYF.

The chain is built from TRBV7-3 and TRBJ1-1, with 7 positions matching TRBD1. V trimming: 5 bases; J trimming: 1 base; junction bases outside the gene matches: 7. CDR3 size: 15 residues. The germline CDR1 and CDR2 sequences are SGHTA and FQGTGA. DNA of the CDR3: TGTGCCAGCAGCCCACAGGGGAGAACGAACACTGAAGCTTTCTTT. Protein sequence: CASSPQGRTNTEAFF. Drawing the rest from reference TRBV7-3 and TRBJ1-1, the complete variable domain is GAGVSQTPSNKVTEKGKYVELRCDPISGHTALYWYRQSLGQGPEFLIYFQGTGAADDSGLPNDRFFAVRPEGSVSTLKIQRTERGDSAVYLCASSPQGRTNTEAFFGQGTRLTVV.

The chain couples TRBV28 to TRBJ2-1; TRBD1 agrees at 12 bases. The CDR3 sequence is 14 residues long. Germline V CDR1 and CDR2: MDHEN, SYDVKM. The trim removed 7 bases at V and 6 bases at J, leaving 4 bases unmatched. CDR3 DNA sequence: TGTGCCAGCACCCGGGACAGGGGGCCCAATGAGCAGTTCTTC. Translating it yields CASTRDRGPNEQFF.

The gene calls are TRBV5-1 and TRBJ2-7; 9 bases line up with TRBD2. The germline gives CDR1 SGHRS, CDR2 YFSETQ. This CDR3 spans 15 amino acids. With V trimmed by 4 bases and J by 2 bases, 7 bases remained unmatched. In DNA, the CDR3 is TGCGCCAGCAGCGTGGGTAGCGGGGGAACCTACGAGCAGTACTTC. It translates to CASSVGSGGTYEQYF.

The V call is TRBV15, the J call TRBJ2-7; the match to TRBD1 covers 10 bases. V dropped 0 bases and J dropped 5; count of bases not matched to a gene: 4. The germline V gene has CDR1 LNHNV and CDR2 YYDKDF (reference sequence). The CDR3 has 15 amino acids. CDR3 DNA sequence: TGTGCCACCAGCAGAGATTTGACAGGGGGCCACGAGCAGTACTTC. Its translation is CATSRDLTGGHEQYF.